This T cell receptor (beta chain) originates from a study of cytomegalovirus exposure and HLA in healthy donors. Findings of the study overall: DRB1 had the most TCR associations and HLA-C the fewest, a later analysis found, with rates varying by HLA locus. The authors assumed roughly uniform sequencing depth across donors for presence/absence analyses. According to reports, the classifier identified cytomegalovirus status with high specificity and sensitivity.

Amplification used 60 Vbeta primers and 13 Jbeta primers. TCRdb's copy holds only in-frame clones and misses some; the assay was immunoSEQ multiplex PCR. Here the sample spans around 130,000 clones, 81% being singletons. This clone has more than one count but fewer than ten. Its antigen is not identified. Each donor was nominally healthy when sampled (though unrecorded immune exposures were likely). The ends lost 4 bases at V and 3 bases at J; junction bases unmatched: 12. The CDR3 spans 17 residues. This sequence was found in a man aged 18 to 30 in good health and CMV-seronegative. The material sequenced was PBMCs. This chain uses TRBV23-1 with TRBJ1-5; TRBD1 aligns across 7 bases. TRBV23-1 falls under the ORF class, with uncertain function. The CDR3 DNA follows: TGCGCCAGCAGTCTACCCCGTAAACAGGGGATCAATCAGCCCCAGCATTTT. It specifies CASSLPRKQGINQPQHF.